Ten or more counts support the clone carrying this T cell receptor (beta chain). As yet, its antigen is unknown. The data were obtained in a study of T cells in Graves' hyperthyroidism and ophthalmopathy. Study-level points and caveats: Blood held most thyroid clonotypes expanded above 0.001 frequency.

A lack of ophthalmopathy progression within 18 months defined stable Graves' hyperthyroidism. In patients aged 18 to 65, hyperthyroidism was newly diagnosed, with duration under 2 months. Patients showing uncontrolled infection, other autoimmune disease, pregnancy or lactation were ineligible. The source material, RNA transcripts, was used to amplify TCR beta CDR3 regions. Primed by the HTBI set, a first-round RT-PCR was run on the TCR CDR3. From the multiplex PCR reads, TCRdb called clonotypes with MiXCR, one entry per CDR3 protein. The sample has around 520,000 distinct CDR3 sequences, about 15% seen once; the top ten hold 15% to 20%. V was clipped by 0 bases and J by 4 bases, with 10 bases between them. The germline CDR1 and CDR2 sequences are SGHRS and YFSETQ. This CDR3 comprises 14 residues.

The receptor's source is a woman aged 18-29 years with Graves' hyperthyroidism. Sequencing was carried out using blood. The J gene is TRBJ1-2, the V gene TRBV5-1, with D unclear. The chain's CDR3 is CASSLAAKSYGYTF. Here the CDR3 DNA reads TGCGCCAGCAGCTTGGCGGCAAAATCCTATGGCTACACCTTC. The whole variable domain, filled in from reference TRBV5-1 and TRBJ1-2, reads KAGVTQTPRYLIKTRGQQVTLSCSPISGHRSVSWYQQTPGQGLQFLFEYFSETQRNKGNFPGRFSGRQFSNSRSEMNVSTLELGDSALYLCASSLAAKSYGYTFGSGTRLTVV.